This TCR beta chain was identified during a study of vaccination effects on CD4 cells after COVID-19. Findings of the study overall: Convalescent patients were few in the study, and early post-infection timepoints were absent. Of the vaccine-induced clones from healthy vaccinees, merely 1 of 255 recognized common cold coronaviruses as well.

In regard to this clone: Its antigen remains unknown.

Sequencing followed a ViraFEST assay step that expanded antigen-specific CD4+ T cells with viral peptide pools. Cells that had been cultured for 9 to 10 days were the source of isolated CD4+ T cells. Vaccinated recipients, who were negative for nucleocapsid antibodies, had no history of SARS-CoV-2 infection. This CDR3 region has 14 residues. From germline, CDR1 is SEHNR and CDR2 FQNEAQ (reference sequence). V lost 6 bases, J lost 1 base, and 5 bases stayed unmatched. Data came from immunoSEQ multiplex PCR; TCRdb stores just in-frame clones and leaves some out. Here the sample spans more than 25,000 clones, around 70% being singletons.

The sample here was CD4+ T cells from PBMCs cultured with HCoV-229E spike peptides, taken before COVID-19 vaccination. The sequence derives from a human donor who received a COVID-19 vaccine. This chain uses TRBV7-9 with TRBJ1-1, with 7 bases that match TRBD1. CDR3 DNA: TGTGCCAGCAGTACAGGGGCTCAGAACACTGAAGCTTTCTTT. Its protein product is CASSTGAQNTEAFF.